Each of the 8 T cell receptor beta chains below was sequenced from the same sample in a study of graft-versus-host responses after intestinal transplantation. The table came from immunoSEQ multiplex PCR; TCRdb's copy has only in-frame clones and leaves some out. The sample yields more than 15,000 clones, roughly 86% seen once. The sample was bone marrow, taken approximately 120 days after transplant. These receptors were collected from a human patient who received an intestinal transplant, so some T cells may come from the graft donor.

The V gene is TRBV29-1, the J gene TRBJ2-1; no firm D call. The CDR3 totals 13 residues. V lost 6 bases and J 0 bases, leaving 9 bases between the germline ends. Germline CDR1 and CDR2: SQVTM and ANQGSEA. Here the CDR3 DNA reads TGCAGCGTAAACTGGGCCTCCTACAATGAGCAGTTCTTC. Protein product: CSVNWASYNEQFF.

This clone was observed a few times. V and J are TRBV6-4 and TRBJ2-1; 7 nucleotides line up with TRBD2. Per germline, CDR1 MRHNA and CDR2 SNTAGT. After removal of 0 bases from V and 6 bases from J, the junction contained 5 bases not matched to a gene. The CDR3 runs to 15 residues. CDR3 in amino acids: CASSDSAGASNEQFF. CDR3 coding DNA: TGTGCCAGCAGTGACTCGGCGGGAGCCTCCAATGAGCAGTTCTTC.

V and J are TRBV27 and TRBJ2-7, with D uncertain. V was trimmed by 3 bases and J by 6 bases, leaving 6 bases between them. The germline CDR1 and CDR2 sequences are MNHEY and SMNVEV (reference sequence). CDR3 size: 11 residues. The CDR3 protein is CASSFSGEQYF. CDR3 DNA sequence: TGTGCCAGCAGTTTCAGTGGCGAGCAGTACTTC.

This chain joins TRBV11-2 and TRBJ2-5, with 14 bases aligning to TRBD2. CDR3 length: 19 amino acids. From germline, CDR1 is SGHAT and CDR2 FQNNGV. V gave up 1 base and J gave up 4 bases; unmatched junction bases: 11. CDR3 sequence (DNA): TGTGCCAGCAGCTTAGTGCGCAGGGGACTAGCGGGAGTCGGAGAGACCCAGTACTTC. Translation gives CASSLVRRGLAGVGETQYF. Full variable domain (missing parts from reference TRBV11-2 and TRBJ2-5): EAGVAQSPRYKIIEKRQSVAFWCNPISGHATLYWYQQILGQGPKLLIQFQNNGVVDDSQLPKDRFSAERLKGVDSTLKIQPAKLEDSAVYLCASSLVRRGLAGVGETQYFGPGTRLLVL.

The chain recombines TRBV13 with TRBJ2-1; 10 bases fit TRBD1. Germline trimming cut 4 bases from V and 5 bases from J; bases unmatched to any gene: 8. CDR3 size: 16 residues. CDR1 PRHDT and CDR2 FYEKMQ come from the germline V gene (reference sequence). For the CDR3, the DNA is TGTGCCAGCAGCTCTGGGGGACAGGGGAGAAACAATGAGCAGTTCTTC. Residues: CASSSGGQGRNNEQFF.

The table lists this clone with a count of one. CDR3 in DNA: TGTGCCAGCAGCTCCCCCCCGAGTTACGAGCAGTACTTC. Translating gives CASSSPPSYEQYF. The chain uses TRBV11-2 and TRBJ2-7; the D is unclear. V was trimmed by 4 bases and J by 4 bases, leaving 11 bases between them. The CDR3 runs 13 residues. From germline, CDR1 is SGHAT and CDR2 FQNNGV. Filled out from reference TRBV11-2 and TRBJ2-7, the complete variable domain reads EAGVAQSPRYKIIEKRQSVAFWCNPISGHATLYWYQQILGQGPKLLIQFQNNGVVDDSQLPKDRFSAERLKGVDSTLKIQPAKLEDSAVYLCASSSPPSYEQYFGPGTRLTVT.

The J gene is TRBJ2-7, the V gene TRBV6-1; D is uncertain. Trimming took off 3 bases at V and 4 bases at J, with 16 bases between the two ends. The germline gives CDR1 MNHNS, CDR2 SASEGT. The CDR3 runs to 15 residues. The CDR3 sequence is CASSDNPPLIYEQYF. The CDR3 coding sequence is TGTGCCAGCAGTGATAACCCGCCACTAATTTACGAGCAGTACTTC.

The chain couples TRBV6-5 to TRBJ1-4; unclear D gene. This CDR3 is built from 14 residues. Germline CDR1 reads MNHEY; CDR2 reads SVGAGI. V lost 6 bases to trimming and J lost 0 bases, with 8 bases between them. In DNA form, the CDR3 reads TGTGCCAGCAGCCCCCTTACAACTAATGAAAAACTGTTTTTT. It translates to CASSPLTTNEKLFF.